This T cell receptor beta chain emerged from a study of T cell responses to AZD1222 COVID-19 vaccine. Findings of the study overall: Most donors were white British, females outnumbered males, and clonal diversity was possibly underestimated. Vaccine-related CD4 TCRs covered spike, predominating at 160-218 and 743-854.

V lost 4 bases to trimming and J lost 4 bases; unmatched junction nucleotides: 5. Germline CDR1 MNHEY, CDR2 SVGAGI. The CDR3 loop spans 14 amino acids. Details on this clone: Its antigen remains unidentified.

Generated by immunoSEQ multiplex PCR, the TCRdb table keeps only in-frame clones and is missing some. The sample includes some 280,000 clones, around 93% seen only once; the top ten take around 0.57%. Pooled in the analysis were second doses at about 4 or about 12 weeks. The chain has TRBV6-5 and TRBJ2-7; the match to TRBD2 covers 9 bases. The sample was peripheral blood, taken 28 days after the second AZD1222 dose. The sequence derives from an adult who received the AZD1222 COVID-19 vaccine. The CDR3 DNA reads TGTGCCAGCAGTTCCCTGACTAGCGGTTACGAGCAGTACTTC. Its protein is CASSSLTSGYEQYF.